The subject of this entry is one TCR beta chain. The data were taken from a study of blood T cell repertoires in COVID-19. Study context: Material from acute and convalescent COVID-19 was sourced from the United States, Italy and Spain. T cells, B-cell-depleted T cells, or PBMCs supplied cDNA or gDNA.

V lost 4 bases, J lost 9 bases, and 10 bases stayed unmatched. Germline CDR1 SGHAT, CDR2 FQNNGV. CDR3 length: 15 amino acids. Original handling: Reference gene primer amplification gave estimated nucleated cell counts. Data came from immunoSEQ multiplex PCR; TCRdb stores just in-frame clones and leaves some out. D and trimming come from the DNA, and the V and J calls and clone size come from that table. In the table there are 230,000 or so clones, around four fifths of which are singletons. J is TRBJ2-3 and V is TRBV11-2; 10 positions match TRBD2. This sequence was found in a man in his forties with active or convalescent COVID-19. The sample taken for sequencing was peripheral blood. The CDR3 DNA is TGTGCCAGCAGCTCCCTATCCCAGCGGGAGGGGACGCAGTATTTT. This codes for CASSSLSQREGTQYF.